This TCR beta chain was retrieved from a study of blood T cells in healthy people across ages. Study results and caveats: More naive CD4+ cells and higher diversity were found in long-lived than in aged donors. Lack of knowledge of donor CMV status possibly confounded expanded clonotype changes.

The V end was cut by 4 bases, the J end by 1 base, with 17 bases between. Germline V lookup: CDR1 MNHEY, CDR2 SVGEGT. This CDR3 spans 17 amino acids. This clonotype was observed once. Its antigen is not known. A J-beta primer mix and a sample-barcoded 5' primer were used in a second PCR of about 7 to 12 cycles. Each cDNA was tagged by a template-switch adaptor containing 12 random nucleotides. TCRdb independently ran MiXCR on the 5' RACE reads; one entry per CDR3 protein. Seen here are some 1.5 million distinct CDR3 sequences, roughly 28% observed once, and the top ten hold over 7%. Specimen: blood. The rearrangement links TRBV6-2 or TRBV6-3 to TRBJ2-1; D uncertain. The TCR sequence derives from a woman aged 25-40 years in good health. DNA of the CDR3: TGTGCCAGCAGTTTTCCGGGCAACTGGGGTTCCTACAATGAGCAGTTCTTC. It translates to CASSFPGNWGSYNEQFF.